This TCR beta chain was sequenced in a study of T-cell reconstitution after alpha-beta-depleted transplantation in children. Findings of the study overall: Reported findings indicate that, about two months after transplant, alpha-beta T cells came from several hundred expanded clones, which were derived from non-depleted graft cells.

The TCRbeta library incorporated unique molecular identifiers. TCRdb itself ran the PCR reads through MiXCR, one entry per CDR3 protein. In the table there are 250,000 to 300,000 distinct CDR3 sequences, about a tenth of which are singletons. This clonotype was detected ten times or more. Its antigen is not identified. This TCR came from a boy less than two years old with acute myeloid leukemia, due to receive a stem cell transplant. The source was PBMCs, collected before TCRalphabeta/CD19-depleted stem cell transplant.

In DNA form, the CDR3 reads TGTGCCAGCAGCGAAAAAAGGGGGAGCTCCTACAATGAGCAGTTCTTC. Its protein product is CASSEKRGSSYNEQFF. The rearrangement links TRBV13 to TRBJ2-1, with D tentatively TRBD1 (6 bases). The CDR3 is made up of 16 amino acids. Germline V gives CDR1 PRHDT, CDR2 FYEKMQ (reference sequence). V was cut by 5 bases and J by 0 bases, with 14 bases left in between.